These 26 T cell receptor beta chains came from one sample sequenced in a study of cytomegalovirus exposure and HLA in healthy donors. PCR primers comprised 60 Vbeta and 13 Jbeta primers. The assay was immunoSEQ multiplex PCR, and TCRdb's table has in-frame clones only and misses some. The sample has over 150,000 clones, around 70% seen once; the top ten hold 2.9%. The sample was PBMCs. These receptor sequences come from a male donor in good health and CMV-seronegative.

The chain employs TRBV30 and TRBJ2-1, with 15 bases identical to TRBD2. The CDR3 sequence is 20 residues long. The germline V gene has CDR1 GTSNPN and CDR2 SVGIG (reference sequence). The V gene end was trimmed by 4 bases and the J gene end by 0 bases; junction bases not matched to a gene: 13. CDR3 in DNA: TGTGCCTGGACCCCACGCGGGACTAGCGGGAGGCTCAGCTCCTACAATGAGCAGTTCTTC. Amino acid sequence: CAWTPRGTSGRLSSYNEQFF.

In this sample, this clone turned up a few times. This chain uses TRBV11-2 with TRBJ1-2; weak D call: TRBD1 (5 bases). This CDR3 region has 13 residues. In germline, CDR1 is SGHAT, CDR2 FQNNGV. Trimming shortened V by 5 bases and J by 1 base, and 8 bases separated the two germline ends. CDR3 amino acids: CASSPDNNYGYTF. CDR3 in DNA: TGTGCCAGCAGCCCGGACAATAACTATGGCTACACCTTC.

V usage is TRBV2 and J usage is TRBJ2-1, with 9 bases lining up with TRBD2. There are 15 residues in the CDR3. V was clipped by 3 bases and J by 2 bases; unmatched bases: 2. CDR1 is SNHLY and CDR2 is FYNNEI in the germline V gene. CDR3 sequence: CASSDGTSTYNEQFF. The DNA of the CDR3 is TGTGCCAGCAGTGACGGGACTAGCACCTACAATGAGCAGTTCTTC.

This chain joins TRBV7-3 and TRBJ2-5, with D tentatively TRBD1 (6 bases). The CDR3 loop spans 13 amino acids. The germline V and J ends were trimmed by 3 bases and 3 bases, with 8 bases remaining between them. The germline V gene encodes CDR1 SGHTA and CDR2 FQGTGA. The CDR3 nucleotides are TGTGCCAGCAGCTTCAACAGGGAAGAGACCCAGTACTTC. It is translated as CASSFNREETQYF.

V usage is TRBV28 and J usage is TRBJ2-3; D gene uncertain. Germline CDR1 MDHEN, CDR2 SYDVKM. This CDR3 has 15 amino acids. Trimming cost V 2 bases and J 0 bases, with 9 bases left between them. CDR3 nucleotides: TGTGCCAGCAGTTTAGCTAACCCTAGCACAGATACGCAGTATTTT. This codes for CASSLANPSTDTQYF.

The J gene is TRBJ1-1, the V gene TRBV11-2, with 7 positions matching TRBD1. The CDR3 runs to 17 residues. Losses at the gene ends were 0 bases for V and 0 bases for J; bases not matched to a gene: 7. Per the germline V gene, CDR1 is SGHAT and CDR2 is FQNNGV. The CDR3 reads CASSLDWGQKMNTEAFF. CDR3 nucleotides: TGTGCCAGCAGCTTAGATTGGGGACAGAAGATGAACACTGAAGCTTTCTTT.

This rearrangement joins TRBV6-6 to TRBJ2-5; D ambiguous. The CDR3 covers 12 residues. V was cut by 4 bases and J by 0 bases, with 3 bases left in between. Germline assignment: CDR1 MNHNY and CDR2 SVGAGI (reference sequence). In DNA, the CDR3 is TGTGCCAGCAGTTCGTACCAAGAGACCCAGTACTTC. This sequence encodes CASSSYQETQYF.

The CDR3, as DNA: TGTGCCAGCTCACCCGGACAGGGGTCAGGAAACACCATATATTTT. It is translated as CASSPGQGSGNTIYF. The chain recombines TRBV18 with TRBJ1-3, with 9 bases aligning to TRBD1. This CDR3 has 15 residues. The germline gives CDR1 KGHSH, CDR2 LQKENI. Germline trimming cut 3 bases from V and 4 bases from J; bases unmatched to any gene: 4.

CDR3 protein: CASAFGGEGARENTIYF. The CDR3 nucleotides are TGTGCCAGCGCCTTCGGGGGGGAGGGGGCCCGAGAAAACACCATATATTTT. The chain carries TRBV11-2 and TRBJ1-3, with 7 positions matching TRBD1. The V and J ends lost 8 bases and 6 bases, in that order; junction bases with no gene match: 19. The CDR3 extends over 17 amino acids. The germline CDR1 and CDR2 sequences are SGHAT and FQNNGV.

For this clone: A clone one base away is much larger, so this may be a read error. Distinct nucleotide sequences in the sample also encode this CDR3. The rearrangement uses TRBV7-3 and TRBJ2-2; no definite D call. CDR3 length: 13 residues. V lost 5 bases, J lost 0 bases, and 4 bases lay in between. Germline-derived CDR1 and CDR2 are SGHTA and FQGTGA. Here the CDR3 DNA reads TGTGCCAGCAGCCCTTCGAACACCGGGGAGCTGTTTTTT. Amino acids: CASSPSNTGELFF.

The rearrangement joins TRBV5-4 to TRBJ2-3, with D possibly being TRBD1 (6 bases). Trimming removed 5 bases at V and 0 bases at J, with 16 bases between. The germline CDR1 and CDR2 sequences are SGHNT and YYREEE (reference sequence). The CDR3 totals 16 residues. Written as DNA, the CDR3 is TGTGCCAGCAGGCCCCGGGACACCCCTAGCACAGATACGCAGTATTTT. Encoded protein: CASRPRDTPSTDTQYF.

On this clone itself: The same CDR3 also results from other DNA sequences found in this sample. This chain links TRBV27 with TRBJ1-5; D gene unclear. Per the germline V gene, CDR1 is MNHEY and CDR2 is SMNVEV (reference sequence). The CDR3 loop spans 14 amino acids. The germline V and J ends were trimmed by 3 bases and 1 base, with 7 bases remaining between them. CDR3 residues: CASSFEGSNQPQHF. CDR3 in DNA: TGTGCCAGCAGTTTTGAGGGAAGCAATCAGCCCCAGCATTTT.

In its sample, this clone was seen a few times. The genes are TRBV9 and TRBJ1-3, with D hard to call. This CDR3 has 16 amino acids. The V gene's germline CDR1 is SGDLS and CDR2 YYNGEE. V lost 0 bases and J 0 bases, leaving 10 bases between the germline ends. The CDR3 nucleotides read TGTGCCAGCAGCGTAGCTGGACTGAACTCTGGAAACACCATATATTTT. Translation: CASSVAGLNSGNTIYF.

The V call is TRBV30, the J call TRBJ2-5; a possible D gene is TRBD2 (5 bases). Germline CDR1 is GTSNPN and CDR2 is SVGIG (reference sequence). Trimming shortened V by 0 bases and J by 1 base, and 9 bases separated the two germline ends. CDR3 length equals 14 residues. CDR3 amino acids: CAWSVRGAQETQYF. The CDR3 bases are TGTGCCTGGAGTGTACGGGGAGCCCAAGAGACCCAGTACTTC.

For this clone: A read error is likely, as this CDR3 ends without the conserved phenylalanine or tryptophan. V and J are TRBV5-1 and TRBJ1-3; the D gene is possibly TRBD1 (5 bases). V gave up 1 base and J gave up 8 bases, with 10 bases separating them. Germline loops: CDR1 SGHRS, CDR2 YFSETQ. This CDR3 spans 13 amino acids. The DNA of the CDR3 is TGCGCCAGCAGCTTGCAGGGTGGGGACACCATATATCTT. This gives the protein CASSLQGGDTIYL.

The chain couples TRBV7-2 to TRBJ1-6; D gene unclear. Trimming took 3 bases from V and 0 from J, leaving 6 bases between them. In germline, CDR1 is SGHTA, CDR2 FQGNSA. This CDR3 region has 15 residues. Here the CDR3 DNA reads TGTGCCAGCAGCTTTCCGAGCTCCTATAATTCACCCCTCCACTTT. Amino acid sequence: CASSFPSSYNSPLHF.

This clone was detected once. The chain is built from TRBV7-8 and TRBJ1-2; D is perhaps TRBD1 (6 bases). The CDR3 is 16 residues long. Trimming took off 2 bases at V and 4 bases at J, with 17 bases between the two ends. Germline CDR1 reads SGHVS; CDR2 reads FQNEAQ. Here the CDR3 reads CASSLLGGLGGYGYTF. CDR3 DNA: TGTGCCAGCAGCTTATTGGGGGGGCTTGGAGGCTATGGCTACACCTTC.

The chain joins TRBV5-4 to TRBJ2-1; 10 bases fit TRBD2. V lost 4 bases to trimming and J lost 4 bases; unmatched junction nucleotides: 8. This CDR3 is built from 16 residues. Germline V gives CDR1 SGHNT, CDR2 YYREEE (reference sequence). The DNA of the CDR3 is TGTGCCAGCAGCCGCGGGCTAGCGGGAGTGTACAATGAGCAGTTCTTC. This encodes CASSRGLAGVYNEQFF.

The CDR3 DNA reads as TGTGCCAGCACCCAACCGGGACAGCAAGAGACCCAGTACTTC. Encoded protein: CASTQPGQQETQYF. The genes are TRBV6-6 and TRBJ2-5; the match to TRBD1 covers 7 bases. V shed 7 bases, J shed 2 bases, and the junction held 7 bases outside the gene matches. Germline V gene lookup returns CDR1 MNHNY and CDR2 SVGAGI (reference sequence). The CDR3 contains 14 residues.

The rearrangement uses TRBV28 and TRBJ1-1; 8 bases agree with TRBD1. This CDR3 contains 16 residues. V gave up 4 bases and J gave up 5 bases; unmatched junction bases: 12. Looked up from germline, CDR1 is MDHEN and CDR2 is SYDVKM. This chain's CDR3 is CASSSRAGGGSTEAFF. The CDR3 nucleotides read TGTGCCAGCAGTTCCCGGGCAGGGGGCGGGAGTACTGAAGCTTTCTTT. Using reference TRBV28 and TRBJ1-1 for the parts outside the CDR3, the full variable domain is DVKVTQSSRYLVKRTGEKVFLECVQDMDHENMFWYRQDPGLGLRLIYFSYDVKMKEKGDIPEGYSVSREKKERFSLILESASTNQTSMYLCASSSRAGGGSTEAFFGQGTRLTVV.

The chain employs TRBV2 and TRBJ2-5, with 9 bases that match TRBD2. The J call may be wrong; the DNA end is better matched by TRBJ2-7. The CDR3 is made up of 15 amino acids. Germline V gene data show CDR1 as SNHLY and CDR2 as FYNNEI. CDR3 residues: CASSDGREGPDEQYF. CDR3 bases: TGTGCCAGCAGTGATGGGCGGGAGGGCCCGGACGAGCAGTACTTC.

J is TRBJ2-2 and V is TRBV7-6, with D possibly TRBD2 on 7 matching bases. CDR3 size: 17 residues. Germline CDR1 reads SGHVS; CDR2 reads FNYEAQ. Trimming stripped 5 bases from V and 1 base from J, with 17 bases between. CDR3 coding DNA: TGTGCCAGCAGCCGGACTGGGGGGGCAGGGAACACCGGGGAGCTGTTTTTT. Protein: CASSRTGGAGNTGELFF.

The rearrangement uses TRBV9 and TRBJ1-3; 12 nucleotides line up with TRBD1. The CDR3 contains 18 residues. From germline, CDR1 is SGDLS and CDR2 YYNGEE. After removal of 0 bases from V and 3 bases from J, the junction contained 7 bases not matched to a gene. The CDR3 loop reads CASSVGYGTGGLGNTIYF. CDR3 DNA: TGTGCCAGCAGCGTAGGGTACGGGACAGGGGGCCTTGGAAACACCATATATTTT.

CDR3 sequence: CASSYTGPYEQYF. The CDR3 DNA reads TGTGCCAGCAGTTACACAGGGCCCTACGAGCAGTACTTC. The rearrangement links TRBV6-5 to TRBJ2-7; perhaps TRBD1 as D (6 bases). The CDR3 runs 13 residues. Looked up from germline, CDR1 is MNHEY and CDR2 is SVGAGI. V lost 2 bases and J lost 2, with 7 bases in between.

The rearrangement joins TRBV6-5 to TRBJ1-5; 8 positions agree with TRBD1. Trimming took 0 bases from V and 5 from J; bases not matched to a gene: 3. The CDR3 covers 15 residues. CDR1 and CDR2 from the germline V gene are MNHEY and SVGAGI. CDR3 sequence reads: CASSYSGTGYQPQHF. The CDR3 DNA reads as TGTGCCAGCAGTTACTCCGGGACAGGTTATCAGCCCCAGCATTTT.

The rearrangement uses TRBV28 and TRBJ2-1; 10 bases line up with TRBD2. V dropped 3 bases and J dropped 4; count of bases not matched to a gene: 3. The CDR3 length is 15 residues. Germline assignment: CDR1 MDHEN and CDR2 SYDVKM. Written as DNA, the CDR3 is TGTGCCAGCAGTTTGAGCGGGAGGGCTTACAATGAGCAGTTCTTC. Translation gives CASSLSGRAYNEQFF.